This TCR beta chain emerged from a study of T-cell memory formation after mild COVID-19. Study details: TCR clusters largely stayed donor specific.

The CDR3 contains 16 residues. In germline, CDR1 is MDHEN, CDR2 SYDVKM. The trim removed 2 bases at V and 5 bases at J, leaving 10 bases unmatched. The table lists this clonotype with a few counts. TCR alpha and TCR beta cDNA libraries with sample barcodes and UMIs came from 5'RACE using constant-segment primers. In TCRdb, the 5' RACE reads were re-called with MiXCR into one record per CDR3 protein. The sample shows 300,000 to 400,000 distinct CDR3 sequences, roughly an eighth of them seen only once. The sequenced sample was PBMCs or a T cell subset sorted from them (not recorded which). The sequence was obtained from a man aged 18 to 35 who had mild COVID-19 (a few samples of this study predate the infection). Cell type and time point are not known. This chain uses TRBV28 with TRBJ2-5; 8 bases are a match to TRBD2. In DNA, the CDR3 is TGTGCCAGCAGTTTACCTAAGGGACTAGTGTGGGAGACCCAGTACTTC. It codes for CASSLPKGLVWETQYF.